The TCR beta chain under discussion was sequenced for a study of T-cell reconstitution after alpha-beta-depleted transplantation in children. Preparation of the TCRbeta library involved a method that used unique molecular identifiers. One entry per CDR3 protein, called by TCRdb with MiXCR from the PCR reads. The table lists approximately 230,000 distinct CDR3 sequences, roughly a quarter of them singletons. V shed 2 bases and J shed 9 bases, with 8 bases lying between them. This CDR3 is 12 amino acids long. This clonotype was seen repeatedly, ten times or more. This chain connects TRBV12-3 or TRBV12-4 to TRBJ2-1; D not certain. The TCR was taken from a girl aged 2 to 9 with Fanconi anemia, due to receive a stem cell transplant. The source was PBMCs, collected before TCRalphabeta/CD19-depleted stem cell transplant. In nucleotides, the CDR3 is TGTGCCAGCAGTTTATCCGGGCGTGAGCAGTTCTTC. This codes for CASSLSGREQFF.